This TCR beta chain was profiled in a study of CD8 T cells in Susac syndrome. Random hexamers were used to reverse transcribe roughly 0.45 to 1 ug of RNA. Each CDR3 protein gets one entry after TCRdb re-called the immunoSEQ multiplex PCR reads with MiXCR. The table lists fewer than 350,000 distinct CDR3 sequences, 92% of them singletons, with about 0.07% in the top ten. CDR3 length: 15 residues. The J segment lost 1 base and the V segment lost 0 bases, leaving 2 bases of the junction unmatched. Per the germline V gene, CDR1 is SGDLS and CDR2 is YYNGEE. The sequencing input was CD4+ T cells from PBMCs. This TCR derives from a human donor with multiple sclerosis. V and J are TRBV9 and TRBJ2-3; 7 bases are a match to TRBD2. DNA for the CDR3: TGTGCCAGCAGCGTAGACGGGAGGCGCACAGATACGCAGTATTTT. Translating it yields CASSVDGRRTDTQYF.